The clone carrying this TCR beta chain was counted many times. Its specificity is not known. This entry belongs to a study of early T cells in non-severe SARS-CoV-2 infection. Study-level information: Alpha and beta chains were unpaired, from unsorted whole-blood bulk RNA. Findings and caveats of the study: Private and CD4 specificities were missed by VDJdb matching, skewed to anti-spike CD8.

The CDR3 is 16 amino acids. Germline CDR1 reads MNHEY; CDR2 reads SVGAGI. V was pared by 6 bases and J by 1 base, with 5 bases of the junction left unmatched. Individually, cDNA molecules had unique molecular identifiers attached to them. TCRdb passed the 5' RACE reads through MiXCR, listing each CDR3 protein once. This table holds under 80,000 distinct CDR3 sequences, under 14% found once. The sequence came from an adult who was a healthcare worker with PCR-confirmed SARS-CoV-2 infection or an uninfected control (not recorded which). The specimen was whole blood. The genes are TRBV6-5 and TRBJ2-2; 10 positions agree with TRBD1. The CDR3 nucleotides read TGTGCCAGCAGGATAGGACAGGGGGTGAACACCGGGGAGCTGTTTTTT. The encoded protein is CASRIGQGVNTGELFF.